Listed here are 32 T cell receptor beta chains from one sample, sequenced in a study of T-cell memory formation after mild COVID-19. TCRdb processed the 5' RACE reads anew with MiXCR; each CDR3 protein has one entry. The repertoire holds fewer than 200,000 distinct CDR3 sequences, with around a fifth as singletons. Sequenced input: PBMCs or a T cell subset sorted from them (not recorded which). These receptors were collected from an adult woman who had mild COVID-19 (a few samples of this study predate the infection). Cell type and time point are not known.

Within the sample, this clonotype is medium-sized. The rearrangement uses TRBV4-1 and TRBJ1-2; D remains ambiguous. CDR1 and CDR2 from the germline V gene are MGHRA and YSYEKL. V dropped 0 bases and J dropped 7 bases, with 21 bases sitting between them. CDR3 length: 17 amino acids. In DNA form, the CDR3 reads TGCGCCAGCAGCCAAGACCTTTCGCCTGCCAGTTGGGGTGGCTACACCTTC. It yields the protein CASSQDLSPASWGGYTF.

The genes are TRBV6-5 and TRBJ2-1; D perhaps matches TRBD2 (5 bases). CDR1 is MNHEY, CDR2 SVGAGI, per germline. Trimming removed 5 bases from V and 7 bases from J, with 9 bases in between. The CDR3 has 12 residues. The CDR3 reads CASSPEVNEQFF. For the CDR3, the DNA is TGTGCCAGCAGTCCGGAGGTGAATGAGCAGTTCTTC.

This clonotype was counted between two and nine times. The rearrangement joins TRBV5-1 to TRBJ2-1; 11 nucleotides align to TRBD1. The CDR3 has 17 residues. Germline assignment: CDR1 SGHRS and CDR2 YFSETQ. The trim removed 3 bases at V and 0 bases at J, leaving 5 bases unmatched. Here the CDR3 DNA reads TGCGCCAGCAGCTGGGGACAGGGGGAATTCTCCTACAATGAGCAGTTCTTC. This gives the protein CASSWGQGEFSYNEQFF.

This clonotype occurred a few times. The rearrangement uses TRBV7-9 and TRBJ2-7, with 8 bases lining up with TRBD2. Unmatched junction bases numbered 6, after V lost 3 bases and J lost 2 bases. The CDR3 is 15 residues long. In germline, CDR1 is SEHNR, CDR2 FQNEAQ (reference sequence). This chain's CDR3 is CASSFPAGEPYEQYF. CDR3 nucleotide sequence: TGTGCCAGCAGCTTTCCAGCGGGGGAGCCCTACGAGCAGTACTTC. Filled out from reference TRBV7-9 and TRBJ2-7, the complete variable domain reads DTGVSQNPRHKITKRGQNVTFRCDPISEHNRLYWYRQTLGQGPEFLTYFQNEAQLEKSRLLSDRFSAERPKGSFSTLEIQRTEQGDSAMYLCASSFPAGEPYEQYFGPGTRLTVT.

The chain is built from TRBV5-1 and TRBJ2-3, with TRBD1 as a possible D gene (6 bases). Trimming pared 3 bases from V and 0 bases from J, leaving 14 bases between. Germline CDR1 is SGHRS and CDR2 is YFSETQ. The CDR3 loop spans 16 amino acids. In DNA form, the CDR3 reads TGCGCCAGCAGCTCAAACAGGGCCTATAGCACAGATACGCAGTATTTT. It encodes CASSSNRAYSTDTQYF.

CDR3 DNA sequence: TGTGCCAGCAGCTTCCTGGACAGATCGAACACTGAAGCTTTCTTT. This sequence encodes CASSFLDRSNTEAFF. V usage is TRBV7-9 and J usage is TRBJ1-1; D perhaps matches TRBD1 (6 bases). V shed 3 bases and J shed 1 base, with 12 bases lying between them. The CDR3 contains 15 residues. Germline lookup yields CDR1 SEHNR and CDR2 FQNEAQ (reference sequence).

V is TRBV7-8 and J is TRBJ2-1, with a weak D call TRBD1 (6 bases). Germline CDR1 SGHVS, CDR2 FQNEAQ. This CDR3 spans 17 amino acids. The V gene lost 5 bases and the J gene lost 0 bases, with 17 bases spanning the gap. CDR3 nucleotides: TGTGCCAGCAGCCTACAACGGGGACATCTCTCCTACAATGAGCAGTTCTTC. Translating it yields CASSLQRGHLSYNEQFF.

V usage is TRBV7-9 and J usage is TRBJ2-1, with D maybe TRBD2 (6 bases). V lost 6 bases to trimming and J lost 8 bases, with 11 bases between them. Germline CDR1 reads SEHNR; CDR2 reads FQNEAQ (reference sequence). There are 12 residues in the CDR3. The CDR3 DNA follows: TGTGCCAGCAGTCGACCGGGGGATGAGCAGTTCTTC. As protein: CASSRPGDEQFF.

This clonotype occurred a few times. The V and J genes are TRBV12-3 or TRBV12-4 and TRBJ1-5; D not resolved. The length of the CDR3 is 14 residues. V lost 2 bases to trimming and J lost 3 bases, with 8 bases between them. CDR3 sequence reads: CASSLWDANQPQHF. CDR3 bases: TGTGCCAGCAGTTTATGGGATGCCAATCAGCCCCAGCATTTT.

The V gene is TRBV2, the J gene TRBJ2-3; unclear D gene. Per the germline V gene, CDR1 is SNHLY and CDR2 is FYNNEI. V was cut by 2 bases and J by 2 bases, with 14 bases left in between. This CDR3 has 16 residues. In DNA form, the CDR3 reads TGTGCCAGCAGTGAACTACTGGACCCCTTCACAGATACGCAGTATTTT. The encoded protein is CASSELLDPFTDTQYF.

This clonotype has ten or more counts. This chain joins TRBV4-2 and TRBJ2-7; D not resolved. The CDR3 spans 14 residues. Germline lookup yields CDR1 LGHNA and CDR2 YNFKEQ. Trimming removed 0 bases at V and 4 bases at J, with 10 bases between. CDR3 protein: CASSQDDYGYEQYF. CDR3 nucleotides: TGTGCCAGCAGCCAAGACGATTACGGTTACGAGCAGTACTTC.

This clonotype was detected a few times. V is TRBV7-8 and J is TRBJ2-7; 7 positions agree with TRBD1. The V and J ends lost 1 base and 5 bases, in that order; junction bases with no gene match: 8. This CDR3 contains 15 residues. Germline-derived CDR1 and CDR2 are SGHVS and FQNEAQ. CDR3 DNA: TGTGCCAGCAGCTTAGGGGGTGACAGGGTCCACGAGCAGTACTTC. This encodes CASSLGGDRVHEQYF.

This clonotype was detected a few times. The rearrangement joins TRBV4-1 to TRBJ2-7; 7 bases map to TRBD1. Unmatched junction bases numbered 4, after V lost 0 bases and J lost 2 bases. The germline gives CDR1 MGHRA, CDR2 YSYEKL. The CDR3 extends over 15 amino acids. The CDR3 region is CASSQEGQGAYEQYF. CDR3 DNA: TGCGCCAGCAGCCAAGAAGGTCAGGGGGCCTACGAGCAGTACTTC.

The V gene is TRBV25-1, the J gene TRBJ1-1, with TRBD1 matching 10 bases. V dropped 2 bases and J dropped 7; count of bases not matched to a gene: 7. The CDR3 contains 15 residues. Germline V gene lookup returns CDR1 MGHDK and CDR2 SYGVNS. The CDR3, as DNA: TGTGCCAGCAGTGAAACGGACAGGGGGAAGATTGAAGCTTTCTTT. This gives the protein CASSETDRGKIEAFF.

The rearrangement uses TRBV28 and TRBJ2-3; tentative D call: TRBD1 (6 bases). Germline CDR1 and CDR2: MDHEN and SYDVKM. CDR3 length: 14 residues. V shed 6 bases and J shed 1 base, with 11 bases lying between them. The CDR3 DNA follows: TGTGCCAGCAGCCTACAGGGCCGCACAGATACGCAGTATTTT. This gives the protein CASSLQGRTDTQYF.

The gene calls are TRBV10-3 and TRBJ1-1; D ambiguous. The CDR3 runs to 14 residues. Trimming removed 3 bases from V and 3 bases from J, with 11 bases in between. CDR1 and CDR2 from the germline V gene are ENHRY and SYGVKD. CDR3 amino acids: CAISDPKGYTEAFF. In DNA form, the CDR3 reads TGTGCCATCAGTGACCCTAAGGGATACACTGAAGCTTTCTTT.

This chain connects TRBV3-1 to TRBJ2-3; D gene uncertain. V dropped 1 base and J dropped 8 bases, with 10 bases sitting between them. This CDR3 is 13 amino acids long. Germline V lookup: CDR1 LGHDT, CDR2 YNNKEL (reference sequence). The CDR3 loop is CASSQVGLGTQYF. Here the CDR3 DNA reads TGTGCCAGCAGCCAAGTAGGCCTTGGTACGCAGTATTTT.

This clonotype has only a few counts. The rearrangement links TRBV27 to TRBJ2-7, with TRBD2 identical over 10 bases. The CDR3 length is 16 residues. In germline, CDR1 is MNHEY, CDR2 SMNVEV (reference sequence). The ends lost 4 bases at V and 2 bases at J; junction bases unmatched: 8. CDR3: CASSYSGTSATYEQYF. Here the CDR3 DNA reads TGTGCCAGCAGTTATTCCGGGACTAGCGCTACCTACGAGCAGTACTTC.

This clonotype was seen only a few times. This chain connects TRBV12-3 or TRBV12-4 to TRBJ2-2; D call uncertain. V lost 10 bases and J 2 bases, leaving 11 bases between the germline ends. The CDR3 is 13 amino acids. The DNA for the CDR3 is TGTGCCACCTCCCGGGTCAACACCGGGGAGCTGTTTTTT. It is translated as CATSRVNTGELFF.

The chain carries TRBV9 and TRBJ1-1, with D unresolved. V lost 2 bases to trimming and J lost 0 bases, with 11 bases between them. This CDR3 contains 15 residues. CDR1 SGDLS and CDR2 YYNGEE come from the germline V gene. CDR3 loop: CASSVSSGMNTEAFF. The CDR3 DNA reads as TGTGCCAGCAGCGTTTCTTCGGGGATGAACACTGAAGCTTTCTTT. Complete variable domain (other parts from reference TRBV9 and TRBJ1-1): DSGVTQTPKHLITATGQRVTLRCSPRSGDLSVYWYQQSLDQGLQFLIQYYNGEERAKGNILERFSAQQFPDLHSELNLSSLELGDSALYFCASSVSSGMNTEAFFGQGTRLTVV.

This clonotype appeared a few times. This chain connects TRBV12-3 or TRBV12-4 to TRBJ1-2, with D maybe TRBD1 (5 bases). V was shortened by 1 base and J by 6 bases, with 12 bases between the two germline ends. This CDR3 spans 14 amino acids. This CDR3 is CASSLGSWGDGYTF. In DNA, the CDR3 is TGTGCCAGCAGTTTAGGGTCGTGGGGGGATGGCTACACCTTC.

The table lists this clonotype with a few counts. This chain uses TRBV27 with TRBJ1-1, with D possibly TRBD1 on 5 matching bases. The CDR3 is made up of 14 amino acids. Germline CDR1 reads MNHEY; CDR2 reads SMNVEV (reference sequence). V was clipped by 2 bases and J by 6 bases, with 13 bases between them. The CDR3 reads CASSLGGLGAEAFF. The CDR3 bases are TGTGCCAGCAGTTTAGGGGGTCTGGGGGCTGAAGCTTTCTTT.

The sample holds a few counts of this clonotype. The genes are TRBV20-1 and TRBJ2-7; D perhaps matches TRBD1 (6 bases). Germline V gene data show CDR1 as DFQATT and CDR2 as SNEGSKA (reference sequence). V was trimmed by 5 bases and J by 2 bases, leaving 10 bases between them. The CDR3 sequence is 12 residues long. The CDR3 here is CSAQGGAYEQYF. The CDR3 DNA sequence: TGCAGTGCTCAAGGGGGAGCCTACGAGCAGTACTTC.

This clonotype was seen a few times. The rearrangement uses TRBV4-2 and TRBJ2-3, with 8 bases fitting TRBD2. Germline CDR1 reads LGHNA; CDR2 reads YNFKEQ. The CDR3 consists of 15 residues. The J segment lost 4 bases and the V segment lost 1 base, leaving 4 bases of the junction unmatched. The CDR3 nucleotides are TGTGCCAGCAGCCAAGCGGGGGGGGCGGCAGATACGCAGTATTTT. It is translated as CASSQAGGAADTQYF.

The gene calls are TRBV5-1 and TRBJ2-5; 13 positions match TRBD2. V was pared by 4 bases and J by 3 bases, with 3 bases of the junction left unmatched. The V gene's germline CDR1 is SGHRS and CDR2 YFSETQ. The CDR3 is 15 amino acids. Written as DNA, the CDR3 is TGCGCCAGCAGCGCTGGGACTAGCGGGGAAGAGACCCAGTACTTC. Translating it yields CASSAGTSGEETQYF. Full variable domain (rest looked up from reference TRBV5-1 and TRBJ2-5): KAGVTQTPRYLIKTRGQQVTLSCSPISGHRSVSWYQQTPGQGLQFLFEYFSETQRNKGNFPGRFSGRQFSNSRSEMNVSTLELGDSALYLCASSAGTSGEETQYFGPGTRLLVL.

In its sample, this clonotype was seen a few times. The chain employs TRBV29-1 and TRBJ2-7; TRBD1 agrees at 8 bases. Looked up from germline, CDR1 is SQVTM and CDR2 is ANQGSEA. CDR3 size: 13 residues. After removal of 3 bases from V and 2 bases from J, the junction contained 3 bases not matched to a gene. For the CDR3, the DNA is TGCAGCGTTGAGGGACAGGTAACCTACGAGCAGTACTTC. Translated, it gives CSVEGQVTYEQYF.

The chain links TRBV7-9 to TRBJ1-1, with D possibly matching TRBD1 (5 bases). Germline values: CDR1 SEHNR, CDR2 FQNEAQ (reference sequence). Trimming stripped 1 base from V and 1 base from J, with 13 bases between. The CDR3 consists of 16 residues. The CDR3 region has the DNA TGTGCCAGCAGCTTAGGGTACGGGGACGGGAACACTGAAGCTTTCTTT. It specifies CASSLGYGDGNTEAFF.

Comment on this clonotype: One end of the junction does not line up with germline, which may come from a read error. This chain joins TRBV5-1 and TRBJ2-1; D not resolved. Per the germline V gene, CDR1 is SGHRS and CDR2 is YFSETQ. The CDR3 has 14 residues. Here the CDR3 reads CASSLLGSHNEQFF. The CDR3 nucleotides read TGCGCCAGCAGCTTGCTAGGCTCCCACAATGAGCAGTTCTTC.

This chain joins TRBV7-9 and TRBJ1-1, with D possibly TRBD1 on 5 matching bases. The CDR3 consists of 12 residues. V was pared by 2 bases and J by 8 bases, with 9 bases between. Germline CDR1 SEHNR, CDR2 FQNEAQ (reference sequence). In DNA, the CDR3 is TGTGCCAGCAGCTTACCCGGGGGGGAAGCTTTCTTT. As protein: CASSLPGGEAFF.

This CDR3 is CASSLEDLAGEYYNEQFF. The DNA for the CDR3 is TGTGCCAGCAGCTTAGAAGATCTGGCGGGAGAGTACTACAATGAGCAGTTCTTC. This rearrangement joins TRBV11-2 to TRBJ2-1; TRBD2 matches at 7 bases. V trimming: 0 bases; J trimming: 3 bases; junction bases outside the gene matches: 11. Germline V gene lookup returns CDR1 SGHAT and CDR2 FQNNGV. There are 18 residues in the CDR3.

The CDR3: CSAPPTGEYGYTF. The CDR3 DNA is TGCAGTGCTCCTCCTACAGGGGAATATGGCTACACCTTC. V and J are TRBV20-1 and TRBJ1-2; 7 positions match TRBD1. The CDR3 extends over 13 amino acids. The V and J ends lost 5 bases and 5 bases, in that order; junction bases with no gene match: 8. Germline V gene sequence: CDR1 DFQATT, CDR2 SNEGSKA (reference sequence).

The chain recombines TRBV9 with TRBJ2-7; 8 nucleotides match TRBD1. Germline loops: CDR1 SGDLS, CDR2 YYNGEE. The CDR3 is made up of 14 amino acids. The junction had 1 base not matched to a gene; V was cut back by 0 bases and J by 2 bases. Here the CDR3 reads CASSVGTGTYEQYF. In DNA form, the CDR3 reads TGTGCCAGCAGCGTAGGGACAGGGACCTACGAGCAGTACTTC.